This is a list of T cell receptor beta chains from one sample in a study of long-term antiretroviral therapy in people with HIV. Clones were read by immunoSEQ multiplex PCR, and TCRdb kept only the in-frame ones, dropping some. The sample comprises 10,000 to 15,000 clones, about 77% of which are singletons, and roughly an eighth rests with the top ten. The material was unsorted PBMCs, obtained 1.3 years after starting antiretroviral therapy. All receptors derive from a woman aged 18-35 years with HIV. Each CDR3 is given with its conserved first and last residue.

v_call: TRBV6-5
j_call: TRBJ1-3
cdr3_aa: CASSRQTGGGNTIYF

v_call: TRBV19
j_call: TRBJ1-5
cdr3_aa: CASSQDGEGHQPQHF

v_call: TRBV9
j_call: TRBJ2-3
cdr3_aa: CASSVGVSTDTQYF

v_call: TRBV28
j_call: TRBJ1-5
cdr3_aa: CASSLGTSNQPQHF

v_call: TRBV27
j_call: TRBJ1-6
cdr3_aa: CASNGYNSPLHF

v_call: TRBV28
j_call: TRBJ2-7
cdr3_aa: CASSAAAGGREQYF

v_call: TRBV5-6
j_call: TRBJ2-1
cdr3_aa: CASSFTSGRDTYNEQFF

v_call: TRBV4-3
j_call: TRBJ1-1
cdr3_aa: CASSQDFDAGYRTEAFF

v_call: TRBV19
j_call: TRBJ1-3
cdr3_aa: CASRSGNTIYF

v_call: TRBV15
j_call: TRBJ2-7
cdr3_aa: CATSRGAGQRLYEQYF

v_call: TRBV6-7
j_call: TRBJ1-5
cdr3_aa: CASSYFRTGVNQPQHF

v_call: TRBV6-1
j_call: TRBJ1-5
cdr3_aa: CASRGGGGGKPQHF

v_call: TRBV6-1
j_call: TRBJ2-1
cdr3_aa: CASRFGQGWDEQFF

v_call: TRBV18
j_call: TRBJ1-1
cdr3_aa: CASSPRQINTEAFF

v_call: TRBV7-9
j_call: TRBJ1-2
cdr3_aa: CASSLAGFSNYGYTF

v_call: TRBV20-1
j_call: TRBJ1-1
cdr3_aa: CSATDGEAFF

v_call: TRBV28
j_call: TRBJ2-1
cdr3_aa: CASRGTSGWSNEQFF

v_call: TRBV7-2
j_call: TRBJ2-2
cdr3_aa: CASSPARGGATGELFF

v_call: TRBV28
j_call: TRBJ2-2
cdr3_aa: CASRATSGSTGELFF

v_call: TRBV7-2
j_call: TRBJ1-1
cdr3_aa: CASHNGYAGYTEAFF

v_call: TRBV25-1
j_call: TRBJ1-5
cdr3_aa: CASSEQGTHQPQHF

v_call: TRBV5-6
j_call: TRBJ2-7
cdr3_aa: CASSLWKGWGRDYEQYF

v_call: TRBV6-6
j_call: TRBJ2-5
cdr3_aa: CASSYEKTQYF

v_call: TRBV7-8
j_call: TRBJ2-1
cdr3_aa: CASRSADYNEQFF

v_call: TRBV7-9
j_call: TRBJ2-3
cdr3_aa: CASSSSGSLDTQYF

v_call: TRBV11-1
j_call: TRBJ2-7
cdr3_aa: CASSLQQGGFYEQYF

v_call: TRBV28
j_call: TRBJ1-5
cdr3_aa: CASSAQGRQPQHF

v_call: TRBV28
j_call: TRBJ1-2
cdr3_aa: CASSSEGQAGPYGYTF

v_call: TRBV18
j_call: TRBJ2-3
cdr3_aa: CASSLDRTDTQYF

v_call: TRBV7-3
j_call: TRBJ2-7
cdr3_aa: CASSLAGGSDEQYF

v_call: TRBV27
j_call: TRBJ2-5
cdr3_aa: CASSPNWGQLQETQYF

v_call: TRBV20-1
j_call: TRBJ2-5
cdr3_aa: CSARRETQYF

v_call: TRBV7-6
j_call: TRBJ2-5
cdr3_aa: CASSLESSTGTYQETQYF

v_call: TRBV9
j_call: TRBJ2-7
cdr3_aa: CASSVFASGRTNYEQYF

v_call: TRBV4-2
j_call: TRBJ2-5
cdr3_aa: CASSQDTGRGETQYF

v_call: TRBV5-8
j_call: TRBJ2-7
cdr3_aa: CASAGQGFHEQYF

v_call: TRBV6-1
j_call: TRBJ1-2
cdr3_aa: CASSEAGYTF

v_call: TRBV29-1
j_call: TRBJ1-2
cdr3_aa: CSVSPPGQEDYGYTF

v_call: TRBV28
j_call: TRBJ2-1
cdr3_aa: CASSPSGRIYNEQFF

v_call: TRBV27
j_call: TRBJ2-7
cdr3_aa: CASSKLAGKNYEQYF

v_call: TRBV6-1
j_call: TRBJ1-1
cdr3_aa: CASSITGGAAEAFF

v_call: TRBV27
j_call: TRBJ1-2
cdr3_aa: CASSLGPTSGYTF

v_call: TRBV2
j_call: TRBJ1-2
cdr3_aa: CASNPDRGDGYTF

v_call: TRBV9
j_call: TRBJ2-2
cdr3_aa: CASKGSANTGELFF

v_call: TRBV14
j_call: TRBJ1-2
cdr3_aa: CASSQDMQAGEDGYTF